The 11 T cell receptor beta chains below come from one sample, sequenced in a study of shared clonotypes between healthy human individuals. The data were produced by immunoSEQ multiplex PCR, yet TCRdb's version contains in-frame clones alone and is incomplete. The sample consists of some 2,500,000 clones, around 93% of them appearing once. The sequencing input was naive CD4+ T cells from PBMCs. Specified subset: CD45RA+ positively selected. These receptors originate from a man aged 18 to 30 in good health. Some clones in this sample may be carry-over from other donors' samples.

This clone was counted once. The V gene is TRBV28, the J gene TRBJ1-2, with D possibly TRBD1 on 5 matching bases. V was clipped by 5 bases and J by 8 bases, with 18 bases between them. In germline, CDR1 is MDHEN, CDR2 SYDVKM. CDR3 length: 14 amino acids. DNA for the CDR3: TGTGCCAGCAGTGGACTATCACCGGGGGGAGGCTACACCTTC. This sequence encodes CASSGLSPGGGYTF.

The rearrangement uses TRBV2 and TRBJ2-1; weak D call: TRBD1 (5 bases). CDR3 length equals 14 residues. CDR1 is SNHLY and CDR2 is FYNNEI in the germline V gene. V dropped 6 bases and J dropped 6 bases, with 15 bases sitting between them. CDR3 DNA: TGTGCCAGCAGCGCTACTCAGGGTAGCAATGAGCAGTTCTTC. Translated: CASSATQGSNEQFF.

This chain joins TRBV11-3 and TRBJ2-1, with 7 bases that match TRBD2. With 2 bases clipped from V and 6 bases from J, the junction kept 1 base outside the gene matches. CDR1 is SGHNT and CDR2 is YENEEA in the germline V gene. The CDR3 has 13 amino acids. Here the CDR3 DNA reads TGTGCCAGCAGCTTATCGGGGGGCAATGAGCAGTTCTTC. Its protein product is CASSLSGGNEQFF.

The rearrangement links TRBV7-2 to TRBJ1-1; D not resolved. This CDR3 has 14 amino acids. Germline V gives CDR1 SGHTA, CDR2 FQGNSA. V was shortened by 5 bases and J by 1 base, with 11 bases between the two germline ends. The CDR3 nucleotides are TGTGCCAGCAGCCGCCCCGAGTGGAACACTGAAGCTTTCTTT. Amino acids: CASSRPEWNTEAFF.

This chain links TRBV7-3 with TRBJ1-1; D not certain. Between the trimmed V and J ends, which lost 2 bases and 1 base, there was a span of 8 bases. Per the germline V gene, CDR1 is SGHTA and CDR2 is FQGTGA. The CDR3 runs to 14 residues. The CDR3 sequence is CASSLQETNTEAFF. The CDR3 DNA reads TGTGCCAGCAGCTTACAGGAGACGAACACTGAAGCTTTCTTT.

The chain combines TRBV29-1 with TRBJ2-5, with TRBD1 as a possible D gene (6 bases). The CDR3 length is 13 residues. Germline CDR1 reads SQVTM; CDR2 reads ANQGSEA. Trimming cost V 6 bases and J 4 bases, with 15 bases left between them. CDR3 sequence: CSVEQGGVETQYF. CDR3 DNA sequence: TGCAGCGTAGAACAGGGTGGGGTAGAGACCCAGTACTTC.

A single count supports this clone. J is TRBJ2-5 and V is TRBV2; the D gene is possibly TRBD1 (6 bases). Trimming left V 5 bases short and J 4 bases short, with 14 bases between. Germline V CDR1 and CDR2: SNHLY, FYNNEI. CDR3 size: 14 residues. The CDR3 loop is CASSSSNRVETQYF. DNA for the CDR3: TGTGCCAGCAGTTCCTCCAACAGGGTAGAGACCCAGTACTTC.

Concerning this clone itself: Distinct nucleotide sequences in the sample also encode this CDR3. This chain joins TRBV4-2 and TRBJ2-1, with D unclear. Trimming took off 0 bases at V and 3 bases at J, with 3 bases between the two ends. This CDR3 region has 13 residues. Germline V CDR1 and CDR2: LGHNA, YNFKEQ. The DNA for the CDR3 is TGTGCCAGCAGCCAAGATGTCTACAATGAGCAGTTCTTC. Translated: CASSQDVYNEQFF.

The V gene is TRBV5-1, the J gene TRBJ2-7; a weak D match, TRBD2 (5 bases). CDR3 length: 14 residues. Trimming shortened V by 0 bases and J by 1 base, and 8 bases separated the two germline ends. Germline values: CDR1 SGHRS, CDR2 YFSETQ. The CDR3 is CASSLAEASYEQYF. In DNA form, the CDR3 reads TGCGCCAGCAGCTTGGCGGAGGCGTCCTACGAGCAGTACTTC.

Note on this clone: The sample holds other DNA sequences that translate to the same CDR3. The V call is TRBV7-2, the J call TRBJ1-4, with a weak D call TRBD1 (5 bases). This CDR3 spans 13 amino acids. V was shortened by 2 bases and J by 5 bases, with 6 bases between the two germline ends. Germline-derived CDR1 and CDR2 are SGHTA and FQGNSA. CDR3 sequence reads: CASSLNRNEKLFF. Here the CDR3 DNA reads TGTGCCAGCAGCTTAAACAGGAATGAAAAACTGTTTTTT.

The chain couples TRBV6-6 to TRBJ1-5, with a weak D call TRBD1 (5 bases). CDR3 length equals 16 residues. V was pared by 2 bases and J by 3 bases, with 14 bases between. Looked up from germline, CDR1 is MNHNY and CDR2 is SVGAGI (reference sequence). The CDR3 DNA reads TGTGCCAGCAGTTACGGGGCAGGGAGTTACAATCAGCCCCAGCATTTT. Translation: CASSYGAGSYNQPQHF.